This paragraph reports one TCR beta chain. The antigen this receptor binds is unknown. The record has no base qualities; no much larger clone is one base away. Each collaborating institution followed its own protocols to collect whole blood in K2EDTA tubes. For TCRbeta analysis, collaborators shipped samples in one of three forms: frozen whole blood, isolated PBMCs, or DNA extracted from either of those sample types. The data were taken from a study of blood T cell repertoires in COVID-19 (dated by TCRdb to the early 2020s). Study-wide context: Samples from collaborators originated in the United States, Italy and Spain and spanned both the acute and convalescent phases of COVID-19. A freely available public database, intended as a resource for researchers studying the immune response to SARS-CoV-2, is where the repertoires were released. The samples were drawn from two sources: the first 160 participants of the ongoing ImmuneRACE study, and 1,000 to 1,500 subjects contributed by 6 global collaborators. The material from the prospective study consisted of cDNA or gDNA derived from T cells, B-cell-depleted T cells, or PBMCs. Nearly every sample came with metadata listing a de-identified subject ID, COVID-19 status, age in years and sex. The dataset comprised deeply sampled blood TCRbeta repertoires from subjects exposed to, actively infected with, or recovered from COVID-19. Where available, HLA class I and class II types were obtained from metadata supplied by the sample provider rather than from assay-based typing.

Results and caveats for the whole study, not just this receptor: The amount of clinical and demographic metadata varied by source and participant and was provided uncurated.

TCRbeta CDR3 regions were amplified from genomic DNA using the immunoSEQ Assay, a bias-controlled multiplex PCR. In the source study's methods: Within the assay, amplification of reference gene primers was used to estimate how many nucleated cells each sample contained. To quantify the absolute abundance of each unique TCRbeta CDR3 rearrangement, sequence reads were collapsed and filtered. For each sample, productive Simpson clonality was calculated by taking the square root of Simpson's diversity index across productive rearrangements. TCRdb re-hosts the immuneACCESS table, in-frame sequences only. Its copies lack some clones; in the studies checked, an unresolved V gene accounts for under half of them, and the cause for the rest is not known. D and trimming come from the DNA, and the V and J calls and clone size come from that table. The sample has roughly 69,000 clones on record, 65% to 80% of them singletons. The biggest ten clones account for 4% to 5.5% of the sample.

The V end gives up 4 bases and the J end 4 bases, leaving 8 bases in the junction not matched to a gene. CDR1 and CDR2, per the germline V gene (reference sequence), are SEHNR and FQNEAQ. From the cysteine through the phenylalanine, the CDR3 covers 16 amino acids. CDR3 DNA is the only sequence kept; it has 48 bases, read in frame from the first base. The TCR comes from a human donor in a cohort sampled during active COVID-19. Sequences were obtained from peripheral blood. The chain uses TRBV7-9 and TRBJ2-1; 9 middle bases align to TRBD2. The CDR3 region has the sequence CASSSIAGDSYNEQFF. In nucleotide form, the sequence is TGTGCCAGCAGCTCCATAGCGGGGGACTCGTACAATGAGCAGTTCTTC.